The clone carrying this T cell receptor (beta chain) was seen at least ten times. Its antigen remains unknown. This record belongs to a study of identical twins. Study outcomes and limitations: Out-of-frame beta chain sequences displayed weaker excess sharing between twins. There were fewer insertions in abundant cord blood beta clonotypes, but memory repertoires showed no such pattern.

Germline loops: CDR1 LGHDT, CDR2 YNNKEL (reference sequence). CDR3 length equals 15 residues. Trimming removed 3 bases from V and 1 base from J, with 12 bases in between. TCRdb analysed the 5' RACE reads with MiXCR anew, one entry per CDR3 protein. The profile shows about 920,000 distinct CDR3 sequences, 9% to 15% of them singletons. These same data were also listed under a study on yellow fever vaccine responses in identical twins. As that study records: Twins' vaccine T cell response reportedly seemed partly convergent, partly personalized.

This chain uses TRBV3-1 with TRBJ1-2, with TRBD1 as a possible D gene (5 bases). The specimen sequenced was PBMCs. This sequence was found in a woman under 30 in good health. CDR3 residues: CASSHSTANNYGYTF. The CDR3, as DNA: TGTGCCAGCAGCCATTCGACAGCTAATAACTATGGCTACACCTTC.